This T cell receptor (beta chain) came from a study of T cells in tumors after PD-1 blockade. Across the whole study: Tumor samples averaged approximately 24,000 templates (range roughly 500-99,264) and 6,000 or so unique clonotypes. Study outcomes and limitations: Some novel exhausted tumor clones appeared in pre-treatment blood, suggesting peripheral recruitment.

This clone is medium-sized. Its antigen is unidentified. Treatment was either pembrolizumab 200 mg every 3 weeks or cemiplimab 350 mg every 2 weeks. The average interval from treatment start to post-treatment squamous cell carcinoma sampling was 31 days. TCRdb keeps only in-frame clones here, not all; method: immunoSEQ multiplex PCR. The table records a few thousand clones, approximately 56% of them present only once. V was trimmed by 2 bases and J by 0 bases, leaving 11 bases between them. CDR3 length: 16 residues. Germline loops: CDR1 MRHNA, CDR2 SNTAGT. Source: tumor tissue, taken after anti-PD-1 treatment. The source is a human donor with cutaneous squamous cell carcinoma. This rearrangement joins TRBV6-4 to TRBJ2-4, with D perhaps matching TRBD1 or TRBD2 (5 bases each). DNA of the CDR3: TGTGCCAGCAGTGACCCTCCTGGGGGAGCCAAAAACATTCAGTACTTC. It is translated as CASSDPPGGAKNIQYF.